This is a list of T cell receptor beta chains from one sample in a study of shared clonotypes between healthy human individuals. The method was immunoSEQ multiplex PCR; TCRdb's version includes in-frame clones alone and lacks a portion of them. The sample has more than 550,000 clones, 90% to 95% seen once. Material: naive CD8+ T cells sorted from blood. These receptors all come from a young man in good health. CDR3s include the opening cysteine and the closing phenylalanine or tryptophan. A D gene is named only where the DNA matches it firmly. Not all rows give a size; the values are once, few, many and, for expanded clones, a class.

TRBV7-2	-	-	TRBJ2-7	CASSLNLVPYEQYF	TGTGCCAGCAGCTTAAACCTTGTCCCCTACGAGCAGTACTTC
TRBV11-2	few	-	TRBJ2-7	CASSLRGTSYEQYF	TGTGCCAGCAGCTTAAGAGGGACCTCCTACGAGCAGTACTTC
TRBV7-9	-	TRBD2	TRBJ2-3	CASSLTSGNTDTQYF	TGTGCCAGCAGCTTAACAAGCGGGAACACAGATACGCAGTATTTT
TRBV7-8	once	TRBD1	TRBJ2-7	CASSLLQGDMHEQYF	TGTGCCAGCAGCTTACTCCAGGGGGACATGCACGAGCAGTACTTC
TRBV28	-	-	TRBJ2-4	CASRTYNLAKNIQYF	TGTGCCAGCAGGACTTATAACCTAGCCAAAAACATTCAGTACTTC
TRBV4-2	-	TRBD2	TRBJ2-7	CASSQEVAGGEQYF	TGTGCCAGCAGCCAAGAGGTAGCGGGGGGAGAGCAGTACTTC
TRBV7-8	-	-	TRBJ1-5	CASSLRAAGLDNSNQPQHF	TGTGCCAGCAGCTTAAGGGCCGCGGGGCTTGATAATAGCAATCAGCCCCAGCATTTT
TRBV7-7	-	-	TRBJ2-7	CASSPNLVHEQYF	TGTGCCAGCAGCCCCAACTTAGTCCACGAGCAGTACTTC
TRBV11-2	-	TRBD1	TRBJ2-7	CASSVGTGGYEQYF	TGTGCCAGCAGCGTTGGGACAGGCGGTTACGAGCAGTACTTC
TRBV11-2	-	-	TRBJ1-1	CASSPKGQGNTEAFF	TGTGCCAGCAGCCCTAAGGGCCAGGGGAACACTGAAGCTTTCTTT
TRBV28	-	-	TRBJ1-2	CASSLWSYGGYTF	TGTGCCAGCAGTTTATGGTCGTATGGAGGCTACACCTTC
TRBV7-9	-	TRBD2	TRBJ2-7	CASSFGLAGGRPYEQYF	TGTGCCAGCAGCTTTGGACTAGCGGGAGGAAGGCCCTACGAGCAGTACTTC
TRBV27	once	-	TRBJ2-3	CASSWKGHYTTDTQYF	TGTGCCAGCTCATGGAAGGGGCACTACACTACAGATACGCAGTATTTT
TRBV18	-	TRBD2	TRBJ2-1	CASSPVGGRASVEQFF	TGTGCCAGCTCACCTGTCGGCGGGAGGGCTTCGGTTGAGCAGTTCTTC
TRBV19	-	-	TRBJ1-1	CASSILPTPMNTEAFF	TGTGCCAGTAGTATACTACCCACCCCGATGAACACTGAAGCTTTCTTT
TRBV5-6	-	-	TRBJ2-5	CASSGMETQYF	TGTGCCAGCAGCGGCATGGAGACCCAGTACTTC
TRBV29-1	-	TRBD2	TRBJ2-1	CSVDLAGGYNEQFF	TGCAGCGTTGACCTAGCGGGAGGGTACAATGAGCAGTTCTTC
TRBV5-6	-	TRBD2	TRBJ2-3	CASSLGGLAASTDTQYF	TGTGCCAGCAGCTTGGGGGGACTAGCTGCTAGCACAGATACGCAGTATTTT